Described below is a single T cell receptor beta chain sequence and its context. What it binds is unknown. This sample stems from a study of shared clonotypes between healthy human individuals. Clones were read by immunoSEQ multiplex PCR, and TCRdb kept only the in-frame ones, dropping some. The table shows 1.4 million or so clones, with about 98.5% occurring only once. General study findings and limits: The study found about 5.1% of naive CD4 clonotypes shared across a few donors.

V lost 3 bases and J lost 5, with 16 bases in between. Germline V gene data show CDR1 as SEHNR and CDR2 as FQNEAQ (reference sequence). The CDR3 is 15 amino acids. The chain combines TRBV7-9 with TRBJ2-5; a possible D gene is TRBD2 (5 bases). The sequencing input was naive CD4+ T cells sorted from blood. As for subset: CD45RA+ positively selected. The sequence derives from a man aged 25 to 40 in good health. The CDR3 DNA reads as TGTGCCAGCAGCTTCCCCCGAAAGGGAGTGGAGACCCAGTACTTC. Protein sequence: CASSFPRKGVETQYF.